This record concerns one T cell receptor (beta chain) sequence. The antigen is unknown. Profiling relied on immunoSEQ multiplex PCR, and the TCRdb table lists in-frame clones only, not all of them. In the table there are under 60,000 clones, approximately 80% of which are singletons. This sample is drawn from a study of a mutant IDH1 vaccine in newly diagnosed glioma. Time point described: week 47, end of study. One vaccine dose held 300 ug of mutant IDH1 20-mer peptide and came with topical imiquimod. V lost 5 bases, J lost 4 bases, and 15 bases lay in between. The CDR3 length is 16 residues. Germline V gene sequence: CDR1 SGHDN, CDR2 FVKESK.

Sequences were derived from PBMCs, sampled from a glioma patient whose treatment included an IDH1 peptide vaccine. The origin of this receptor is a woman in her thirties or forties with glioma. Some clones in this sample may be carry-over from other donors' samples. The chain has TRBV14 and TRBJ2-6; TRBD2 might be the D (6 bases). The CDR3 bases are TGTGCCAGCAGCACAACGGGGGTTCCCGGGGCCAACGTCCTGACTTTC. Translating gives CASSTTGVPGANVLTF.